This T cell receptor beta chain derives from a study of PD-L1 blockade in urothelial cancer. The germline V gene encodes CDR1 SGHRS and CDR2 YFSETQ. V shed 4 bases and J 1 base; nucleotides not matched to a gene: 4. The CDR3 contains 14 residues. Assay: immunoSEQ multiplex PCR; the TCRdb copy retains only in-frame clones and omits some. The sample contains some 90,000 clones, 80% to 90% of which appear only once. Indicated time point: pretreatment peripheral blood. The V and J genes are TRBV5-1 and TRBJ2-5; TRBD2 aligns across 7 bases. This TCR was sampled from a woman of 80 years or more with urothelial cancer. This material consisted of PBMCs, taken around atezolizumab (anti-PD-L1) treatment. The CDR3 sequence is CASSRGGTQETQYF. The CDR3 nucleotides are TGCGCCAGCAGCCGGGGAGGGACCCAAGAGACCCAGTACTTC.